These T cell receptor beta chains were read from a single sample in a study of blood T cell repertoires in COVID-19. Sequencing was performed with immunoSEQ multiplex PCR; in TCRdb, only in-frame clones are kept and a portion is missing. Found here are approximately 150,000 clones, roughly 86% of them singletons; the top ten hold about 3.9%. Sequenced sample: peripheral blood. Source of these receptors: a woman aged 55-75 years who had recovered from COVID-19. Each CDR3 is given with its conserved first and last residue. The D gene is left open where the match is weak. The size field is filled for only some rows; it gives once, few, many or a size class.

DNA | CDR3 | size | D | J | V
TGCGCCAGCAGCCAGGTTCAGGGTATTACTCTGAATGGCTACACCTTC | CASSQVQGITLNGYTF | - | - | TRBJ1-2 | TRBV4-3
TGCGCCAGCAGCTTGGTTGGACAGCAAGAGACCCAGTACTTC | CASSLVGQQETQYF | - | - | TRBJ2-5 | TRBV5-1
TGTGCCAGCAGCCAAAGGGAGGCCGGAAACACCATATATTTT | CASSQREAGNTIYF | - | - | TRBJ1-3 | TRBV3-1/TRBV3-2
TGCGCCAGCAGCTTGGAAGGGGGCGCCTCTGGAAACACCATATATTTT | CASSLEGGASGNTIYF | - | TRBD1 | TRBJ1-3 | TRBV5-1
TGTGCCAGCAGTGGACAGGGTCGGGGAAACACCATATATTTT | CASSGQGRGNTIYF | - | TRBD1 | TRBJ1-3 | TRBV9
TGTGCCAGCAGCCCAACAAAGTCCATGGCGGCGCTCTACGAGCAGTACTTC | CASSPTKSMAALYEQYF | - | - | TRBJ2-7 | TRBV7-9
TGTGCCAGCAGTTACTCTGCCGGGGTGGCGGGGGGCTACACCTTC | CASSYSAGVAGGYTF | - | - | TRBJ1-2 | TRBV6-5
TGTGCCAGCAGCCAATCCCGACTTCACAATGAGCAGTTCTTC | CASSQSRLHNEQFF | - | - | TRBJ2-1 | TRBV3-1/TRBV3-2
TGTGCCAGCAGGGAGGTAGGCCCAGAGACCCAGTACTTC | CASREVGPETQYF | - | - | TRBJ2-5 | TRBV7-9
TGTGCCAGCAGAGAAGACAGGGTTGTTTATGAGCAGTTCTTC | CASREDRVVYEQFF | - | TRBD1 | TRBJ2-1 | TRBV2
TGTGCCAGTAGTATAGTAAGGCGGGGGGGCCCTGAGCAGTTCTTC | CASSIVRRGGPEQFF | - | TRBD2 | TRBJ2-1 | TRBV19
TGTGCCAGCAGCCAAGACCTACTAGCGGAGACCCAGTACTTC | CASSQDLLAETQYF | - | TRBD2 | TRBJ2-5 | TRBV4-2
TGTGCCAGCAGTTCCATTGTGGATACGCAGTATTTT | CASSSIVDTQYF | - | - | TRBJ2-3 | TRBV6-6
TGTGCCAGCTGCCTGAGGCCAAACGAGCAGTACTTC | CASCLRPNEQYF | - | - | TRBJ2-7 | TRBV28
TGTGCCTCCCGCGCGGCGGGGGGGGGCAATGAGCAGTTCTTC | CASRAAGGGNEQFF | - | TRBD2 | TRBJ2-1 | TRBV27
TGTGCCAGCAGCTTGACCACGACGGGAGCTTTCTTT | CASSLTTTGAFF | - | - | TRBJ1-1 | TRBV5-6
TGTGCCAGCAGCTACGGGACAGGGGTTCCCTACGAGCAGTACTTC | CASSYGTGVPYEQYF | - | TRBD1 | TRBJ2-7 | TRBV11-3
TGTGCCAGCAGTTACTCGCGGAGGCGCACTGAAGCTTTCTTT | CASSYSRRRTEAFF | - | - | TRBJ1-1 | TRBV6-5
TGTGCCAGCAATTTGGGCCAGGGCCAGCAGTTCTTC | CASNLGQGQQFF | - | - | TRBJ2-1 | TRBV2
TGTGCCAGTAGCGAGTCTGGGGCCAACGTCCTGACTTTC | CASSESGANVLTF | - | - | TRBJ2-6 | TRBV19
TGTGCCAGCAGCGTAGGGGGACAGGGGCGGGTGACCCAGTACTTC | CASSVGGQGRVTQYF | - | TRBD1 | TRBJ2-5 | TRBV9
TGTGCCAGCAGTGAAGTCAGTTCACGCGAAAAACTGTTTTTT | CASSEVSSREKLFF | - | - | TRBJ1-4 | TRBV2
TGTGCCAGCAGCCCGGTGGACAGAACCTACGAGCAGTACTTC | CASSPVDRTYEQYF | - | - | TRBJ2-7 | TRBV5-4
TGTGCCAGCAGTTCCGGGACAGTGCCCTCTGGGGCCAACGTCCTGACTTTC | CASSSGTVPSGANVLTF | - | TRBD1 | TRBJ2-6 | TRBV5-6
TGCGCCAGCAGCTTGGGCGCCCGGAACACTGAAGCTTTCTTT | CASSLGARNTEAFF | - | - | TRBJ1-1 | TRBV5-1
TGTGCCAGTAGTGAAACCGGGAATTACAATGAGCAGTTCTTC | CASSETGNYNEQFF | - | - | TRBJ2-1 | TRBV19
TGTGCCACCAGCTCACGGGACAGGGGATTCGATGAGCAGTTCTTC | CATSSRDRGFDEQFF | once | TRBD1 | TRBJ2-1 | TRBV15
TGTGCCAGCAGCTATACAGGGGAAGATACGCAGTATTTT | CASSYTGEDTQYF | - | TRBD1 | TRBJ2-3 | TRBV7-2
TGTGCCAGCAGCGGGGGTTTCATGGGTCCAGATACGCAGTATTTT | CASSGGFMGPDTQYF | - | - | TRBJ2-3 | TRBV2
TGCGCCAGCAGCTTGCGACCGGGACAGAACTCTGGAAACACCATATATTTT | CASSLRPGQNSGNTIYF | once | TRBD1 | TRBJ1-3 | TRBV5-1
TGTGCCAGCAGTTTACGGACAGGGTTTGAGCAGTTCTTC | CASSLRTGFEQFF | few | TRBD1 | TRBJ2-1 | TRBV28
TGTGCCAGCAGCCCCCGGGGGGATCAACTTGAACCCCAGCATTTT | CASSPRGDQLEPQHF | - | - | TRBJ1-5 | TRBV7-2
TGTGCCAGCAGCTCCTATCTTCGAACAGGGAGAGCGGCCGGGGAGCTGTTTTTT | CASSSYLRTGRAAGELFF | once | - | TRBJ2-2 | TRBV7-8
TGCGCCAGCAGCTCACAGGGGTTATCGGATACGCAGTATTTT | CASSSQGLSDTQYF | - | TRBD1 | TRBJ2-3 | TRBV5-1
TGCAGCGTTGAAGAGGGCTACAAGGTGTACTTC | CSVEEGYKVYF | - | - | TRBJ2-4 | TRBV29-1
TGTGCCACCTCCAAAGTCGAGGGGGCGGCCTACGAGCAGTACTTC | CATSKVEGAAYEQYF | - | TRBD1 | TRBJ2-7 | TRBV15
TGTGCCAGCAGTGCTAACTACAATGAGCAGTTCTTC | CASSANYNEQFF | - | - | TRBJ2-1 | TRBV27
TGTGCCAGCAGCCCAGGACAGGGCTATAACTATGGCTACACCTTC | CASSPGQGYNYGYTF | - | TRBD1 | TRBJ1-2 | TRBV28
TGTGCCATCAGTGACTCGGACAGCGAGCAGTACTTC | CAISDSDSEQYF | - | - | TRBJ2-7 | TRBV10-3
TGTGCCTTCTCGACAGGGGATATGAATTTGTTTTTT | CAFSTGDMNLFF | once | TRBD1 | TRBJ1-4 | TRBV30
TGTGCCATCGGCGGAGGCACTGATGAAGCTTTCTTT | CAIGGGTDEAFF | once | - | TRBJ1-1 | TRBV19
TGCGCCAGCAGCCAAGATCAGGGGACAAATGAAAAACTGTTTTTT | CASSQDQGTNEKLFF | - | - | TRBJ1-4 | TRBV4-3
TGTGCCAGCAGTTTAAGCGGGGGGCCTTACTACGAGCAGTACTTC | CASSLSGGPYYEQYF | - | TRBD2 | TRBJ2-7 | TRBV6-5
TGTGCCAGCAGTTTTCCAGGGAACGAGCAGTACTTC | CASSFPGNEQYF | - | - | TRBJ2-7 | TRBV12-3/TRBV12-4
TGCAGCGTAGCCGGGACAGGGGGCTGGGACACAGATACGCAGTATTTT | CSVAGTGGWDTDTQYF | - | TRBD1 | TRBJ2-3 | TRBV29-1
TGCAGCGTTGATTCTTGGGGAGACACCGGGGAGCTGTTTTTT | CSVDSWGDTGELFF | - | - | TRBJ2-2 | TRBV29-1
TGTGCCAGCTCACCGACAGGGGGCCGGACCGGGGAGCTGTTTTTT | CASSPTGGRTGELFF | once | TRBD1 | TRBJ2-2 | TRBV18
TGTGCCAGCAGAAGGGACAGGGTAGGCGAGCAGTACTTC | CASRRDRVGEQYF | once | TRBD1 | TRBJ2-7 | TRBV12-3/TRBV12-4
TGTGCCAGCAGGCCCAGCGGGGTTCCTCAAGAGACCCAGTACTTC | CASRPSGVPQETQYF | - | TRBD2 | TRBJ2-5 | TRBV6-6
TGTGCCAGCTCACCAATCGGGACAGGGGGCTCTGGAAACACCATATATTTT | CASSPIGTGGSGNTIYF | - | TRBD1 | TRBJ1-3 | TRBV18
TGTGCCATCAGTGAGACCCTAGCGGGCTACGAGCAGTACTTC | CAISETLAGYEQYF | - | TRBD2 | TRBJ2-7 | TRBV10-3
TGTGCCAGCAGCCCCGGACAGAAATATGGCTACACCTTC | CASSPGQKYGYTF | - | - | TRBJ1-2 | TRBV7-8
TGTGCCAGCAGCTTAGCCGGGACAGGGGGCAGGCAGCCCCAGCATTTT | CASSLAGTGGRQPQHF | - | TRBD1 | TRBJ1-5 | TRBV11-2
TGTGCCAGCAGGTACCGCCCAGCGGGGTATGGCGGCTATGGCTACACCTTC | CASRYRPAGYGGYGYTF | - | - | TRBJ1-2 | TRBV28
TGCGCCAGCAGGGGGACAGGGAACTATGGCTACACCTTC | CASRGTGNYGYTF | - | TRBD1 | TRBJ1-2 | TRBV10-2